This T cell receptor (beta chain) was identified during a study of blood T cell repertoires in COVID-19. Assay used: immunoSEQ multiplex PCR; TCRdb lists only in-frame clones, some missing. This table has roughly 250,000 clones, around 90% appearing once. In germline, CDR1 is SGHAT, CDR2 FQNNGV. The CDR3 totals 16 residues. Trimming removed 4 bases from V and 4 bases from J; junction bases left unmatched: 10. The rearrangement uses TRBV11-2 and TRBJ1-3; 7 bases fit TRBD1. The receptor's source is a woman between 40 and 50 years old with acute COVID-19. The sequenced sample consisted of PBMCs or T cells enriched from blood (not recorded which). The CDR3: CASSSRGGTEGNTIYF. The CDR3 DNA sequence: TGTGCCAGCAGCTCTAGAGGTGGGACAGAAGGAAACACCATATATTTT.